This T cell receptor beta chain comes out of a study of blood T cell repertoires in COVID-19. Across the whole study: Acute-phase and convalescent COVID-19 samples originated in the United States, Italy and Spain.

V was shortened by 4 bases and J by 0 bases, with 9 bases between the two germline ends. Germline V gene sequence: CDR1 SGHVS, CDR2 FQNEAQ. CDR3 size: 14 residues. Original handling: Researchers report that nucleated cell counts were estimated from reference gene primer amplification. Data came from immunoSEQ multiplex PCR; TCRdb stores just in-frame clones and leaves some out. Clonal size and the V and J genes are those of that table, whereas D and trimming came from the DNA. The profile covers about 150,000 clones, with 85% to 90% appearing a single time and approximately 0.5% taken by the ten largest.

Sequencing was done on a sample of peripheral blood. The gene calls are TRBV7-8 and TRBJ1-1; the D is unclear. This receptor was identified in a man aged 55 to 70 with COVID-19, enrolled during active disease. The CDR3, as DNA: TGTGCCAGCAGCTCAAGACTGATGAACACTGAAGCTTTCTTT. This translates into CASSSRLMNTEAFF. Full variable domain (remainder filled in from reference TRBV7-8 and TRBJ1-1): GAGVSQSPRYKVAKRGQDVALRCDPISGHVSLFWYQQALGQGPEFLTYFQNEAQLDKSGLPSDRFFAERPEGSVSTLKIQRTQQEDSAVYLCASSSRLMNTEAFFGQGTRLTVV.